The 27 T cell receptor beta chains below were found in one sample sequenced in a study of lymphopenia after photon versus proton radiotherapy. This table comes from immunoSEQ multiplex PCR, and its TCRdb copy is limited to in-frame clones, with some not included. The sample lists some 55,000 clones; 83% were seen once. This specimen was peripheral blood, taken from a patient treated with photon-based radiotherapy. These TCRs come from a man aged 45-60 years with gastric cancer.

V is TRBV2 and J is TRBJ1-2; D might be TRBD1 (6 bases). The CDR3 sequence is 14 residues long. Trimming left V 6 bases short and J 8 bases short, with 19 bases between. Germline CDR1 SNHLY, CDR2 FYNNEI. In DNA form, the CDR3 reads TGTGCCAGCAGGGACCGGGACATTCCTCGGGGCTACACCTTC. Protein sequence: CASRDRDIPRGYTF.

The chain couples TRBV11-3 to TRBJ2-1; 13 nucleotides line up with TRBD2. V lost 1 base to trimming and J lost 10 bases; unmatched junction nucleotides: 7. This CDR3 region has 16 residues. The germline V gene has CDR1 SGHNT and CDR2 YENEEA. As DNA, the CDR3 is TGTGCCAGCAGCTTAGGGGGGACTAGCGGGACCCCGGAGCAGTTCTTC. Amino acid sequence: CASSLGGTSGTPEQFF.

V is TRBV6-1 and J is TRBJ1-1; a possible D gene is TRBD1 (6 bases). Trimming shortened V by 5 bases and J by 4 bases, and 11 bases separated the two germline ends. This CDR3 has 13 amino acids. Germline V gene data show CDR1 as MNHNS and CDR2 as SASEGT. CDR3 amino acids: CASSHTGSTEAFF. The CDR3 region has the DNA TGTGCCAGCAGTCACACAGGGAGCACTGAAGCTTTCTTT.

The CDR3 nucleotides are TGTGCCAGCAGCTCGGACAGGGGAAGGTTTGAAGCTTTCTTT. It encodes CASSSDRGRFEAFF. V usage is TRBV7-2 and J usage is TRBJ1-1; 9 nucleotides align to TRBD1. The CDR3 runs 14 residues. V shed 4 bases and J 7 bases; nucleotides not matched to a gene: 7. Germline V lookup: CDR1 SGHTA, CDR2 FQGNSA. Supplemented by reference TRBV7-2 and TRBJ1-1, the full variable domain reads GAGVSQSPSNKVTEKGKDVELRCDPISGHTALYWYRQSLGQGLEFLIYFQGNSAPDKSGLPSDRFSAERTGGSVSTLTIQRTQQEDSAVYLCASSSDRGRFEAFFGQGTRLTVV.

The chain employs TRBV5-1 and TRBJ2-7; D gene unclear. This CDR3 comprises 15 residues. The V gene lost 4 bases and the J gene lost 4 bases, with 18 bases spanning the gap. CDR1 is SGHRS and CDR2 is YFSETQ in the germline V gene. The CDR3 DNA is TGCGCCAGCAGCCCCGGAGCAGGAGACGTGTACGAGCAGTACTTC. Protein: CASSPGAGDVYEQYF.

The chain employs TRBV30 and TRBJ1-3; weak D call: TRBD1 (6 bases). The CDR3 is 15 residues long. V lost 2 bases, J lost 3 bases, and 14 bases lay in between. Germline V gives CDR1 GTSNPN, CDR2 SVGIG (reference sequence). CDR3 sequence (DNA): TGTGCCTGGAGTCCAACAGGGATCGGTGGAAACACCATATATTTT. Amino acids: CAWSPTGIGGNTIYF.

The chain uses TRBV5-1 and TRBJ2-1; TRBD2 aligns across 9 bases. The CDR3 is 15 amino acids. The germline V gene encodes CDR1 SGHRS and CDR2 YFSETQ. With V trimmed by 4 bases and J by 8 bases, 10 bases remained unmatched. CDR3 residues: CASSLSGSSQYEQFF. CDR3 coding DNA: TGCGCCAGCAGCCTTAGCGGGAGTTCCCAATATGAGCAGTTCTTC.

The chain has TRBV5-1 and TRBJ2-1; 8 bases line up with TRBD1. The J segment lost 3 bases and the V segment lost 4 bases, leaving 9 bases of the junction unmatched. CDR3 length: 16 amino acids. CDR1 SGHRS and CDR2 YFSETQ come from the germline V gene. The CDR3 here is CASSAGQGRRYNEQFF. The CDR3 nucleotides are TGCGCCAGCAGCGCCGGACAGGGCCGGCGCTACAATGAGCAGTTCTTC.

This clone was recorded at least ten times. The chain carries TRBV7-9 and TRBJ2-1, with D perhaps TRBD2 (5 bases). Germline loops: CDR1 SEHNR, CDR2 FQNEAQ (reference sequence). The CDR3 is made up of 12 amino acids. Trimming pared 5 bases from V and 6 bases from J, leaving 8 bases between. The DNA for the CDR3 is TGTGCCAGCAGCCCACTAGGCAATGAGCAGTTCTTC. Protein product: CASSPLGNEQFF.

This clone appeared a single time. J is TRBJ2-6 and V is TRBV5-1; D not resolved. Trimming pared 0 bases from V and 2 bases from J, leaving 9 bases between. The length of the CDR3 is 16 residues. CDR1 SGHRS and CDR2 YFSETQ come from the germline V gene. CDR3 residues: CASSLALNTGANVLTF. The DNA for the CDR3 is TGCGCCAGCAGCTTGGCTCTAAACACTGGGGCCAACGTCCTGACTTTC.

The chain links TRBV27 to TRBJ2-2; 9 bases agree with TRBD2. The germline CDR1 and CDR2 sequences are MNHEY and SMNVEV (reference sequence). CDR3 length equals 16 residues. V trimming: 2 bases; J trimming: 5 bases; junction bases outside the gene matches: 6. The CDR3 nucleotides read TGTGCCAGCAGTTTACAGCGGGGGGCAACAACCGGGGAGCTGTTTTTT. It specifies CASSLQRGATTGELFF.

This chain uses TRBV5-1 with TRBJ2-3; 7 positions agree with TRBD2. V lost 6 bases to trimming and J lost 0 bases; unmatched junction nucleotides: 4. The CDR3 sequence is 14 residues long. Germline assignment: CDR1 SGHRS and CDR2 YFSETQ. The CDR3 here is CASNPSGSTDTQYF. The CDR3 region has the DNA TGCGCCAGCAACCCTAGCGGAAGCACAGATACGCAGTATTTT.

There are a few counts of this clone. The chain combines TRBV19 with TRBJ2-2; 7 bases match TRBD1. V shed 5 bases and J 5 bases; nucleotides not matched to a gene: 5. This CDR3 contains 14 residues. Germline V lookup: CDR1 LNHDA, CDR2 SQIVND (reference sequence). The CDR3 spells CASSSQGETGELFF. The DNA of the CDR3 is TGTGCCAGTAGTTCCCAGGGGGAGACCGGGGAGCTGTTTTTT.

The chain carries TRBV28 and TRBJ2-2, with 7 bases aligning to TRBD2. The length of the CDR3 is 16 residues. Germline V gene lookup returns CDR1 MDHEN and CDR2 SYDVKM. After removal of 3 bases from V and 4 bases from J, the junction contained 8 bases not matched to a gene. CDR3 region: CASSLPDSSGTGELFF. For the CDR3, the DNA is TGTGCCAGCAGTTTGCCTGACTCTAGCGGCACCGGGGAGCTGTTTTTT.

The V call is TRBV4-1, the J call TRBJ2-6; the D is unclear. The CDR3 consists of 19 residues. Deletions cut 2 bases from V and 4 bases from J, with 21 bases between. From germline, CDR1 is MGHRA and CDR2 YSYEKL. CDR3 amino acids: CASSQRPQPIQRGANVLTF. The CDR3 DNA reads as TGCGCCAGCAGCCAACGGCCTCAACCGATACAACGCGGGGCCAACGTCCTGACTTTC.

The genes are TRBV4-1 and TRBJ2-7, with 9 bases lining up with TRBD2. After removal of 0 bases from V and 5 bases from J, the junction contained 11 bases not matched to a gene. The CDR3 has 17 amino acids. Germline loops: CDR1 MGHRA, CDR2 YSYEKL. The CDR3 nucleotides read TGCGCCAGCAGCCAAGATGGGACTAGCCTAAGGGGGCACGAGCAGTACTTC. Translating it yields CASSQDGTSLRGHEQYF.

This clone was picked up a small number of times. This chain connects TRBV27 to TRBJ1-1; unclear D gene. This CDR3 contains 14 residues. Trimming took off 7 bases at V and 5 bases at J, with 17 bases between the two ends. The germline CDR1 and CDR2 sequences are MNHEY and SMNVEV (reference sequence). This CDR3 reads CASTPGEAWTEAFF. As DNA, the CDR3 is TGTGCCAGCACCCCTGGGGAGGCGTGGACTGAAGCTTTCTTT.

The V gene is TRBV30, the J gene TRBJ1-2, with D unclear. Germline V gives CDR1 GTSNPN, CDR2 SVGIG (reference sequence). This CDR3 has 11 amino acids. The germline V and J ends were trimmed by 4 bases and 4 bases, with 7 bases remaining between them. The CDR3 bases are TGTGCCTGGAAGGGAATCTATGGCTACACCTTC. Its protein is CAWKGIYGYTF.

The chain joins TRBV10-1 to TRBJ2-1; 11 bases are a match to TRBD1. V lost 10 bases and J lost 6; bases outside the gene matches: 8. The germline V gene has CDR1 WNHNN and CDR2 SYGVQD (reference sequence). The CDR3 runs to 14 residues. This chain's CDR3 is CATAIGTGGNEQFF. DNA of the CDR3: TGCGCCACCGCAATTGGGACAGGGGGCAATGAGCAGTTCTTC.

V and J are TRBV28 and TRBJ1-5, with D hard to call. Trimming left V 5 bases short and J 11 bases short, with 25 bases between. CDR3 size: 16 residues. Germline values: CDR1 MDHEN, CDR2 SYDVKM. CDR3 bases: TGTGCCAGCAGTCCCAACCGTTGGGTCAGCCCCAGTACCCAGCATTTT. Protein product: CASSPNRWVSPSTQHF.

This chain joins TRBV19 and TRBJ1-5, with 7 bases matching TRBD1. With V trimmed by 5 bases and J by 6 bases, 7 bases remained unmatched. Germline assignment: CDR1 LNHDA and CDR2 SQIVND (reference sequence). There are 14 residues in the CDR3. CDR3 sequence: CASSVQGRVQPQHF. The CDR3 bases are TGTGCCAGTAGTGTACAGGGGCGGGTTCAGCCCCAGCATTTT.

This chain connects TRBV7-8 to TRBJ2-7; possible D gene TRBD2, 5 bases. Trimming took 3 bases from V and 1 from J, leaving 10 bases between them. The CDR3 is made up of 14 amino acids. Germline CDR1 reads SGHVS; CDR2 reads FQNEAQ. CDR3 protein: CASSFSWTSYEQYF. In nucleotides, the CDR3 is TGTGCCAGCAGCTTTTCCTGGACTTCCTACGAGCAGTACTTC. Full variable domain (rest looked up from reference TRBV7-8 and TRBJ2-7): GAGVSQSPRYKVAKRGQDVALRCDPISGHVSLFWYQQALGQGPEFLTYFQNEAQLDKSGLPSDRFFAERPEGSVSTLKIQRTQQEDSAVYLCASSFSWTSYEQYFGPGTRLTVT.

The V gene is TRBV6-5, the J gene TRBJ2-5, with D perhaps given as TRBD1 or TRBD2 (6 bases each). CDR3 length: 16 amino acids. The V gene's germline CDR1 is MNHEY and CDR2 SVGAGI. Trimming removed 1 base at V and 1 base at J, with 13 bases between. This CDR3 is CASSYFLGGFQETQYF. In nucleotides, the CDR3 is TGTGCCAGCAGTTACTTCCTCGGGGGCTTCCAAGAGACCCAGTACTTC.

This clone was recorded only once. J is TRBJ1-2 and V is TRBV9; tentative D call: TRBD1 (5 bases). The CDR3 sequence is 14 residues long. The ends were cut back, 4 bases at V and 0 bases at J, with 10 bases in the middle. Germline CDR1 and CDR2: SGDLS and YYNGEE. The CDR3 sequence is CASSRDGANYGYTF. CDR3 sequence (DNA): TGTGCCAGCAGCCGGGACGGCGCTAACTATGGCTACACCTTC.

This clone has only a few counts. CDR3 DNA: TGTGCCAGCAGTTTGGGGCGGGGTCAGCCCCAGCATTTT. Translation: CASSLGRGQPQHF. The chain recombines TRBV27 with TRBJ1-5, with a weak D call TRBD1 (5 bases). CDR1 is MNHEY and CDR2 is SMNVEV in the germline V gene (reference sequence). There are 13 residues in the CDR3. Trimming took off 3 bases at V and 6 bases at J, with 9 bases between the two ends.

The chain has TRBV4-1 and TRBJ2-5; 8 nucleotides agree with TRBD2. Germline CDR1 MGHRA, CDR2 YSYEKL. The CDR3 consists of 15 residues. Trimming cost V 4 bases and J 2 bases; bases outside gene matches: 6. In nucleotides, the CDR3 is TGCGCCAGCAGCCTTAGCGGGACGGTTCAAGAGACCCAGTACTTC. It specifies CASSLSGTVQETQYF.

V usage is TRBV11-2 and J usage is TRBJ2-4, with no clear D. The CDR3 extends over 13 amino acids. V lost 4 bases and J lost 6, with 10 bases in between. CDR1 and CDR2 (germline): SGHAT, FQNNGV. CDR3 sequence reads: CASSSLRRNIQYF. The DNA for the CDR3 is TGTGCCAGCAGCTCTCTCCGGAGAAACATTCAGTACTTC.